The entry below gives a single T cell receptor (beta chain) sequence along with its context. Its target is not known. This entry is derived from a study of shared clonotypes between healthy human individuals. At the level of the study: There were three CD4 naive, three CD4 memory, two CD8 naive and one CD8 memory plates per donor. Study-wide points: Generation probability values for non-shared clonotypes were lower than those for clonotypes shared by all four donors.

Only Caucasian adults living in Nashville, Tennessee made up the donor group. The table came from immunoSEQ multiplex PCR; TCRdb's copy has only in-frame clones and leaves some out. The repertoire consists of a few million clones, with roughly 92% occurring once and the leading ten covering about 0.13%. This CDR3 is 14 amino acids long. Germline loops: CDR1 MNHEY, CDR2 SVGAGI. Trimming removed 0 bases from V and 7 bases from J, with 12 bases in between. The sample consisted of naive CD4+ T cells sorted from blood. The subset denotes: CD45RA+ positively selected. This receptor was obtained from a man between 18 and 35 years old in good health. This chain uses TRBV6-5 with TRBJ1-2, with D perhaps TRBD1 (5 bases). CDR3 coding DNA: TGTGCCAGCAGTTACTCGGAGGGGAACGGTGGCTACACCTTC. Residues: CASSYSEGNGGYTF.